This TCR beta chain was identified in a study of T cells after yellow fever vaccination. Background on the study: It was SMART-Seq v4 Ultra Low Input that prepared the fractions with low cell numbers.

Conversion of TCR transcripts into cDNA relied on 5'RACE template switching, which added a universal primer site and UMIs. MiXCR was run by TCRdb on the 5' RACE reads, yielding one entry per CDR3 protein. Of about 240,000 distinct CDR3 sequences listed, 6.9% are singletons. Germline assignment: CDR1 ENHRY and CDR2 SYGVKD. The CDR3 totals 14 residues. Trimming at V came to 4 bases and at J to 6 bases, leaving 2 bases not matched to a gene. The table lists this clonotype with many counts. What it recognizes is unknown. General observations from the study: Abundant clonotypes from the bulk population could have been carried over as contaminants into FACS-sorted repertoires. The secondary response was weaker, and its peak arrived faster, on day 5 versus 15.

The receptor comes from a man younger than 45 who received the YFV17D yellow fever vaccine. V gene TRBV10-3 combines with J gene TRBJ1-5; 11 bases agree with TRBD1. The sample was CD4+ T cells sorted from PBMCs, taken 15 days after the yellow fever booster vaccination. CDR3 loop: CAISGGTGGQPQHF. The DNA of the CDR3 is TGTGCCATCAGTGGGGGGACAGGGGGTCAGCCCCAGCATTTT.